What follows is one T cell receptor beta chain and its context. The data derive from a study of blood T cell repertoires in COVID-19. The germline V gene has CDR1 LNHDA and CDR2 SQIVND (reference sequence). The CDR3 loop spans 15 amino acids. Losses at the gene ends were 3 bases for V and 4 bases for J; bases not matched to a gene: 3. Assay: immunoSEQ multiplex PCR; the TCRdb copy retains only in-frame clones and omits some. The sample has 150,000 or so clones, less than 90% seen once. The V call is TRBV19, the J call TRBJ2-5; 12 nucleotides align to TRBD2. The sample was peripheral blood. This TCR was sampled from a man aged 55 to 70 with acute or convalescent COVID-19. CDR3: CASSMLAGGLETQYF. The CDR3 coding sequence is TGTGCCAGTAGTATGCTAGCGGGAGGGCTAGAGACCCAGTACTTC.